This TCR beta chain was recovered during a study of cytomegalovirus exposure and HLA in healthy donors. V lost 5 bases to trimming and J lost 2 bases; unmatched junction nucleotides: 16. The CDR3 has 19 residues. CDR1 and CDR2 (germline): MDHEN, SYDVKM. A roughly 120-subject validation cohort, separate from the approximately 610-subject first cohort, supplied the donors. Broader study findings: A few CMV-associated chains were confirmed in vitro to be specific for CMV antigens.

For this clone: Its antigen remains unidentified.

Only in-frame clones appear in the TCRdb table, and some are missing; sequencing was by immunoSEQ multiplex PCR. This sample has 250,000 to 350,000 clones, with about nine tenths found just once. This TCR was recovered from a woman between 18 and 30 years old in good health and CMV-seronegative. The V gene is TRBV28, the J gene TRBJ2-1; 9 bases are shared with TRBD2. What was sequenced was PBMCs. CDR3 sequence (DNA): TGTGCCAGCAGTCCCCTTACCCCCTTGACTAGCGGTACCTACAATGAGCAGTTCTTC. Amino acids: CASSPLTPLTSGTYNEQFF. Together with reference TRBV28 and TRBJ2-1, the CDR3 gives the full variable domain: DVKVTQSSRYLVKRTGEKVFLECVQDMDHENMFWYRQDPGLGLRLIYFSYDVKMKEKGDIPEGYSVSREKKERFSLILESASTNQTSMYLCASSPLTPLTSGTYNEQFFGPGTRLTVL.